A selection of T cell receptor beta chains follows, all from one sample in a study of blood T cells in healthy people across ages. MiXCR was run by TCRdb on the 5' RACE reads, yielding one entry per CDR3 protein. The profile shows hundreds of thousands of distinct CDR3 sequences, approximately 31% of them singletons. Sequenced: blood. Receptors were obtained from a woman at least 80 years old in good health. Each CDR3 is given with its conserved first and last residue. The D gene is left open where the match is weak. A clone size is listed for some rows: how often the clone was seen (once, few, many), or a class if it is expanded.

>TRBV7-8|TRBJ2-5|-|many
TGTGCCAGCAGCTCACTCAGGGTGTCGGCGACCCAGTACTTC
CASSSLRVSATQYF
>TRBV11-3|TRBJ2-7|-|-
TGTGCCAGCAGCTTAGGTGGAGGGGCCGGGCGAGGCGAGCAGTACTTC
CASSLGGGAGRGEQYF
>TRBV5-1|TRBJ2-1|TRBD2|-
TGCGCCAGCAGCGCAGACGGGACTAGCAGGTATGAGCAGTTCTTC
CASSADGTSRYEQFF
>TRBV6-2/TRBV6-3|TRBJ1-5|-|-
TGTGCCAGCAGCCTAAGATCCCCTGGTCAGCCCCAGCATTTT
CASSLRSPGQPQHF
>TRBV6-5|TRBJ1-2|-|-
TGTGCCAGCAGGCCCGAGGGGGGCAGGGGCTACACCTTC
CASRPEGGRGYTF
>TRBV3-1|TRBJ2-7|-|many
TGTGCCAGCAGCCAAGATTTGATGGAGGGAAGGGAGCAGTACTTC
CASSQDLMEGREQYF
>TRBV7-9|TRBJ2-5|-|many
TGTGCCAGCAGCTTAGCGGCTAGCAGAGAGACCCAGTACTTC
CASSLAASRETQYF
>TRBV20-1|TRBJ2-6|TRBD1|many
TGCAGTGCTGGTCCGGGACAGGGGATTTCTGGGGCCAACGTCCTGACTTTC
CSAGPGQGISGANVLTF
>TRBV19|TRBJ2-1|TRBD1|-
TGTGCCGGTAGTTCACGACAGGGAATGAGGGATGAGCAGTTCTTC
CAGSSRQGMRDEQFF
>TRBV20-1|TRBJ2-5|-|many
TGCAGTGCTATGGGGCTCCAAGAGACCCAGTACTTC
CSAMGLQETQYF
>TRBV19|TRBJ1-1|-|-
TGTGCCAGTAGTTGGTGGAACACTGAAGCTTTCTTT
CASSWWNTEAFF
>TRBV20-1|TRBJ2-7|TRBD2|many
TGCAGTGGCATTTTGTCCGGGACTAGCCGGTACGAGCAGTACTTC
CSGILSGTSRYEQYF
>TRBV7-2|TRBJ2-5|-|many
TGTGCCAGCAGCTTAGCGCAAGGGGGGCAGACCCAGTACTTC
CASSLAQGGQTQYF
>TRBV7-3|TRBJ2-6|TRBD1|many
TGTGCCAGCAGCTTGAGGAGGACAGGTGTTTCTGGGGCCAACGTCCTGACTTTC
CASSLRRTGVSGANVLTF
>TRBV12-3/TRBV12-4|TRBJ2-2|-|few
TGTGCCAGCAGGTACGGACAGATCACCGGGGAGCTGTTTTTT
CASRYGQITGELFF
>TRBV5-1|TRBJ1-1|-|-
TGCGCCAGCAGCTTTTCGGGACCTTCGAACACTGAAGCTTTCTTT
CASSFSGPSNTEAFF
>TRBV20-1|TRBJ2-1|TRBD2|-
TGCAGTGCCGCGGGGGGCCGTGACAATGAGCAGTTCTTC
CSAAGGRDNEQFF
>TRBV2|TRBJ2-7|TRBD1|many
TGTGCCAGCCGGGACAGGGGGAACCCCTACGAGCAGTACTTC
CASRDRGNPYEQYF
>TRBV6-5|TRBJ2-1|TRBD1|many
TGTGCCAGCAGTGACCAGACAGGGGCTGTGAATGAGCAGTTCTTC
CASSDQTGAVNEQFF
>TRBV6-5|TRBJ2-1|-|-
TGTGCCAGCCGGGTAATGGGTCCCTCCTACAATGAGCAGTTCTTC
CASRVMGPSYNEQFF
>TRBV11-2|TRBJ2-6|-|many
TGTGCCAGCAGCTTAGCAGGACGGAGTTCTGGGGCCAACGTCCTGACTTTC
CASSLAGRSSGANVLTF
>TRBV5-1|TRBJ2-5|-|-
TGCGCCAGCAGCACCCGGGGTGTATCGTGGCAAGAGACCCAGTACTTC
CASSTRGVSWQETQYF
>TRBV2|TRBJ2-7|-|many
TGTGCCAGCAGTGAAGGCCCTGGACATAACTACGAGCAGTACTTC
CASSEGPGHNYEQYF
>TRBV5-1|TRBJ2-2|TRBD2|-
TGCGCCAGCGGCAAACTCCCCGGGGGGTCGAACACCGGGGAGCTGTTTTTT
CASGKLPGGSNTGELFF
>TRBV19|TRBJ1-2|TRBD1|few
TGTGCCAGTAGTACCAACAGGGGAGTATACGGCTACACCTTC
CASSTNRGVYGYTF
>TRBV2|TRBJ2-5|-|-
TGTGCCAGCAGTGGGGATAGCCAAGAGACCCAGTACTTC
CASSGDSQETQYF
>TRBV30|TRBJ1-1|-|-
TGTGCCTGGAGTGACGACGGAGAAGCTTTCTTT
CAWSDDGEAFF
>TRBV4-1|TRBJ1-1|-|many
TGCGCCAGCAGCCTTGGAGCCGGGGTGAACACTGAAGCTTTCTTT
CASSLGAGVNTEAFF
>TRBV30|TRBJ1-2|-|few
TGTGCCTGGAGTGTAGCAGGGCTCTACACCTTC
CAWSVAGLYTF
>TRBV10-1|TRBJ2-1|-|-
TGCGCCAGCAGTGTGGCACTAGGGAACATGGAGCAGTTCTTC
CASSVALGNMEQFF
>TRBV28|TRBJ1-1|-|-
TGTGCCAGCAGTTTAATTAGGGGGGCAGAAGCTTTCTTT
CASSLIRGAEAFF
>TRBV12-3/TRBV12-4|TRBJ2-1|-|-
TGTGCCAGCAGTCAGGAGGGGGGGATAGGTTACAATGAGCAGTTCTTC
CASSQEGGIGYNEQFF
>TRBV7-2|TRBJ1-1|-|many
TGTGCCAGCAGCGGGGGAAGAGGAACTGAAGCTTTCTTT
CASSGGRGTEAFF
>TRBV7-2|TRBJ1-5|-|few
TGTGCCAGCAGCGTTTACAGGGATGTATGGAATCAGCCCCAGCATTTT
CASSVYRDVWNQPQHF
>TRBV5-1|TRBJ2-6|-|many
TGCGCCAGCAGCTTGGAAGAGGGCTCCGGGGCCAACGTCCTGACTTTC
CASSLEEGSGANVLTF
>TRBV7-2|TRBJ1-2|-|many
TGTGCCAGCAGCAAGGAGCCAGGGAGCCAATATGGCTACACCTTC
CASSKEPGSQYGYTF
>TRBV6-5|TRBJ1-1|-|few
TGTGCCAGCAGTTACCATAGCCGGGGGGGGAAGTACACTGAAGCTTTCTTT
CASSYHSRGGKYTEAFF
>TRBV20-1|TRBJ2-1|-|-
TGCAGTGCTGGTCTGCCAGAGAGCGAGCAGTTCTTC
CSAGLPESEQFF
>TRBV30|TRBJ2-7|-|many
TGTGCCTGTATCACCGGGACAATCGACCACGAGCAGTACTTC
CACITGTIDHEQYF
>TRBV27|TRBJ1-5|TRBD1|few
TGTGCCAGCAGTTTATCGACAGGGGCTCAGCCCCAGCATTTT
CASSLSTGAQPQHF
>TRBV5-1|TRBJ1-3|TRBD1|-
TGCGCCAGCAGCTTGGCCGGGACAGCCGGAAACACCATATATTTT
CASSLAGTAGNTIYF
>TRBV5-1|TRBJ2-3|-|-
TGCGCCAGCAGCCGGGACACCGGGGCAGATACGCAGTATTTT
CASSRDTGADTQYF
>TRBV5-1|TRBJ1-1|-|many
TGTGCCAGCAGCTCCCAGATGAACACTGAAGCTTTCTTT
CASSSQMNTEAFF
>TRBV2|TRBJ2-3|-|many
TGTGCCAGCAACACGAACAGGGCGATCGCAGATACGCAGTATTTT
CASNTNRAIADTQYF
>TRBV5-1|TRBJ1-1|-|many
TGCGCCAGCAGCTTGGGGTTCATGGGGAACACTGAAGCTTTCTTT
CASSLGFMGNTEAFF
>TRBV20-1|TRBJ2-1|-|-
TGCAGTGCAGGAGGCGGGGACTCCTACAATGAGCAGTTCTTC
CSAGGGDSYNEQFF
>TRBV20-1|TRBJ1-2|-|-
TGCAGTGCTAGAGGGGGAAAGTACTATGGCTACACCTTC
CSARGGKYYGYTF
>TRBV6-1|TRBJ2-3|-|many
TGTGCCAGCAGTGACATGGCAGATACGCAGTATTTT
CASSDMADTQYF
>TRBV20-1|TRBJ2-3|TRBD2|-
TGCAGTGCTAGAACTAGCGGGAGATCATGGGATACGCAGTATTTT
CSARTSGRSWDTQYF
>TRBV10-3|TRBJ2-7|TRBD2|once
TGTGCCATCGGAGGGACTAGCGGGTACGAGCAGTACTTC
CAIGGTSGYEQYF
>TRBV7-6|TRBJ2-5|-|many
TGTGCCAGCAGCTTAAAGGTGCCGCCAGAGACCCAGTACTTC
CASSLKVPPETQYF
>TRBV23-1|TRBJ2-1|-|-
TGCGCCGGCAGTCAGGATGGACTGCTTCCCTACAATGAGCAGTTCTTC
CAGSQDGLLPYNEQFF
>TRBV11-2|TRBJ2-5|-|many
TGTGCCAGCAGCTTAGGGCACGGAGAGACCCAGTACTTC
CASSLGHGETQYF
>TRBV27|TRBJ2-3|-|many
TGTGCCAGCAGTTTAAGAATCAGGGGGGGCACAGATACGCAGTATTTT
CASSLRIRGGTDTQYF
>TRBV10-3|TRBJ1-2|TRBD1|-
TGTGCCATCAGCTCGGACAGGTCCTCTTATGGCTACACCTTC
CAISSDRSSYGYTF